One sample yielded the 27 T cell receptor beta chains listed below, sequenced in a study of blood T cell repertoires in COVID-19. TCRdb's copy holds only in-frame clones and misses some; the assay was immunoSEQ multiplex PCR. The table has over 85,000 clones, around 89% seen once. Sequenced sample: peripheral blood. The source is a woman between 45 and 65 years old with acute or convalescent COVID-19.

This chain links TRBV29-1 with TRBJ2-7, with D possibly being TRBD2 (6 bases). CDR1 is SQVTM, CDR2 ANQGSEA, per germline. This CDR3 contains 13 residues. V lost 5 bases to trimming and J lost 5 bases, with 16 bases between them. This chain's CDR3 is CSVSSDPLDEQYF. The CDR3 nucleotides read TGCAGCGTTTCTAGCGACCCGTTGGACGAGCAGTACTTC.

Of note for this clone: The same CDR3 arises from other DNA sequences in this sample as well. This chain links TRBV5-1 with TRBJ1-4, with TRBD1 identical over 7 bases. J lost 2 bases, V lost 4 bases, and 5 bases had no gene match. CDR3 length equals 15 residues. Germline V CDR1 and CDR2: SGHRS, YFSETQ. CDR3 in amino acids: CASSVSGGTNEKLFF. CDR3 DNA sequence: TGCGCCAGCAGCGTCTCAGGGGGTACTAATGAAAAACTGTTTTTT.

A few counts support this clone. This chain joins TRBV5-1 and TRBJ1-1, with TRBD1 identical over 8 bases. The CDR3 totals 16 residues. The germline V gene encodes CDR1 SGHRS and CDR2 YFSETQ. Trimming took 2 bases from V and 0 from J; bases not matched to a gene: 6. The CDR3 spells CASSFRQGSLNTEAFF. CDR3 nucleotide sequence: TGCGCCAGCAGCTTCCGACAGGGGTCCTTGAACACTGAAGCTTTCTTT.

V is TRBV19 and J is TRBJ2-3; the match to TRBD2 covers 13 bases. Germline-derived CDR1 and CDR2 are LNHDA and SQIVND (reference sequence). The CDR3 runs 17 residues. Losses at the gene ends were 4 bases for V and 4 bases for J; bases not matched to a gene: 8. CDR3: CASSSFGLAGVSDTQYF. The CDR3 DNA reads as TGTGCCAGTAGTAGTTTCGGACTAGCGGGAGTTTCAGATACGCAGTATTTT.

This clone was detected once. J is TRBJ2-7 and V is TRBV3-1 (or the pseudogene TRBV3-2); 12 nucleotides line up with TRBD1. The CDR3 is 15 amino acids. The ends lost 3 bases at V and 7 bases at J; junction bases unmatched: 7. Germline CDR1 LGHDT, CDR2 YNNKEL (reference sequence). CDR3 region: CASSHSGQGAREQYF. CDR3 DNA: TGTGCCAGCAGCCACTCGGGACAGGGGGCGCGGGAGCAGTACTTC.

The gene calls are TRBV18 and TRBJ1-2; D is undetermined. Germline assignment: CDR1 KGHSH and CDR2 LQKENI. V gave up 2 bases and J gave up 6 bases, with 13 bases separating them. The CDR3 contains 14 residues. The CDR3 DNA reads TGTGCCAGCTCACCAAAAAAAGGACTCAATGGCTACACCTTC. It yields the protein CASSPKKGLNGYTF.

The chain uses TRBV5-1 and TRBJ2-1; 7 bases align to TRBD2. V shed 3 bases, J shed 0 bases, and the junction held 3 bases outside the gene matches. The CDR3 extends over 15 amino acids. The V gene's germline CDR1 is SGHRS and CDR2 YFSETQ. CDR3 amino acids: CASSSREVSYNEQFF. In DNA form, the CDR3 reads TGCGCCAGCAGCTCCCGGGAGGTCTCCTACAATGAGCAGTTCTTC. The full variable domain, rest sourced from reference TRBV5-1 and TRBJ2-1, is KAGVTQTPRYLIKTRGQQVTLSCSPISGHRSVSWYQQTPGQGLQFLFEYFSETQRNKGNFPGRFSGRQFSNSRSEMNVSTLELGDSALYLCASSSREVSYNEQFFGPGTRLTVL.

In DNA form, the CDR3 reads TGCAGTGCGATAACAGGCTTGGAGCAGTTCTTC. Protein product: CSAITGLEQFF. The genes are TRBV20-1 and TRBJ2-1; D is perhaps TRBD1 (5 bases). The CDR3 loop spans 11 amino acids. Per germline, CDR1 DFQATT and CDR2 SNEGSKA (reference sequence). Trimming removed 6 bases at V and 10 bases at J, with 13 bases between.

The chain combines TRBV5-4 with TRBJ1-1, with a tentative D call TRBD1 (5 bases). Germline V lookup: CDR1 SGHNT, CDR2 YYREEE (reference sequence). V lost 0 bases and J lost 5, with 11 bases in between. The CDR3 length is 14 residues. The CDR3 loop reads CASSLEWGTTEAFF. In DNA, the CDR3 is TGTGCCAGCAGCTTGGAGTGGGGCACGACTGAAGCTTTCTTT.

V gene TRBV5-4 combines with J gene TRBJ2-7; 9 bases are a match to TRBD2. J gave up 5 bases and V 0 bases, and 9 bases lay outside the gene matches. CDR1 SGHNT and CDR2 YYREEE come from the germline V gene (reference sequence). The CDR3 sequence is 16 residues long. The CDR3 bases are TGTGCCAGCAGCTTGGTAGGCGGGAGGGCCGTCGACGAGCAGTACTTC. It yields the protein CASSLVGGRAVDEQYF.

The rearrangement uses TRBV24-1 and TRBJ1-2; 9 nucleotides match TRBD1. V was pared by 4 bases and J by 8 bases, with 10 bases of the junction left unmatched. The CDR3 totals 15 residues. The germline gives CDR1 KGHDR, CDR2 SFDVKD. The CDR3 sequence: CATSDRDRGFLGYTF. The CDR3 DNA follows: TGTGCCACCAGTGACCGTGACAGGGGGTTTCTAGGCTACACCTTC.

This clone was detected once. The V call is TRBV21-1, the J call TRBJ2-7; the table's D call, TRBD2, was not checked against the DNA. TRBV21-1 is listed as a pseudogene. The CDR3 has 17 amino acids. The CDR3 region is CASSGRSIGERTYEQYF. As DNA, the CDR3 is TGTGCCAGCAGCGGCCGCAGTATCGGGGAAAGGACCTACGAGCAGTACTTC.

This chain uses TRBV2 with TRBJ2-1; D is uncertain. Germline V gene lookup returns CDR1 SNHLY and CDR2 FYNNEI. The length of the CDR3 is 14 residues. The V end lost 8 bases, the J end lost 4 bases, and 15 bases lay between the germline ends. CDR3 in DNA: TGTGCCAGCTCGGGTTTGCTAGGATACAATGAGCAGTTCTTC. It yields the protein CASSGLLGYNEQFF.

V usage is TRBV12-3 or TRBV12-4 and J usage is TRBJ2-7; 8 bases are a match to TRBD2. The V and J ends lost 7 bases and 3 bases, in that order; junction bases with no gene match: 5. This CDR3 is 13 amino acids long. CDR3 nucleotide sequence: TGTGCCAGCAAGGCCAGCGGGAGCTACGAGCAGTACTTC. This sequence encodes CASKASGSYEQYF.

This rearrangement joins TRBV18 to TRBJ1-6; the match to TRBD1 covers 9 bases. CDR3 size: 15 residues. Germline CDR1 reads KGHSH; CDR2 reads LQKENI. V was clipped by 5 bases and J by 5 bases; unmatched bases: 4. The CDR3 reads CASSNRDRDNSPLHF. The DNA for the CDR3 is TGTGCCAGCTCAAACCGGGACAGGGATAATTCACCCCTCCACTTT. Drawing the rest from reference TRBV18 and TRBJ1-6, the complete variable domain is NAGVMQNPRHLVRRRGQEARLRCSPMKGHSHVYWYRQLPEEGLKFMVYLQKENIIDESGMPKERFSAEFPKEGPSILRIQQVVRGDSAAYFCASSNRDRDNSPLHFGNGTRLTVT.

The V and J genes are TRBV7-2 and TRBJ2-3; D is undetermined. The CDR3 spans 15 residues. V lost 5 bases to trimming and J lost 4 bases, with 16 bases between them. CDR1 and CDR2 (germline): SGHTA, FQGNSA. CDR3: CASSTTSPLADTQYF. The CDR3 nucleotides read TGTGCCAGCAGCACCACGAGCCCTTTAGCAGATACGCAGTATTTT.

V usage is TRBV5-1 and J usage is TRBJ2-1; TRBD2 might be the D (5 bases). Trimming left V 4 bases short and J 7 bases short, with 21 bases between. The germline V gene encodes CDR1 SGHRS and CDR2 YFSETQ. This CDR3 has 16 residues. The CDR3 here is CASSPDSLRRGNEQFF. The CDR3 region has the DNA TGCGCCAGCAGCCCAGACTCTCTAAGGCGAGGGAATGAGCAGTTCTTC.

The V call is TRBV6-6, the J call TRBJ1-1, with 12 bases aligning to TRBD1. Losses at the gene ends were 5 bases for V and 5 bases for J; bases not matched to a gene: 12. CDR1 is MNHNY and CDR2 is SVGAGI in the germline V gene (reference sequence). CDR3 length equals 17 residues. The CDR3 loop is CASSLPGQGAWYTEAFF. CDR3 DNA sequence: TGTGCCAGCAGTCTACCGGGACAGGGGGCATGGTATACTGAAGCTTTCTTT.

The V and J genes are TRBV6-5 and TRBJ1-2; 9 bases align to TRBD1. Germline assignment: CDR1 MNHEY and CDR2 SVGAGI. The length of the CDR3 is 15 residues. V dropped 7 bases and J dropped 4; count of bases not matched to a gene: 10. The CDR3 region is CASIMDRGYSYGYTF. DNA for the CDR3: TGTGCCAGCATTATGGACAGGGGATATAGCTATGGCTACACCTTC.

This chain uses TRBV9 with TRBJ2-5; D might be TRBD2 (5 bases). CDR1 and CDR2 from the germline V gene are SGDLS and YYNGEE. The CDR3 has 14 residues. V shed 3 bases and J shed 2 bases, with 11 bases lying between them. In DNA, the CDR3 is TGTGCCAGCAGCGCTCCGGGAATTCAAGAGACCCAGTACTTC. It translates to CASSAPGIQETQYF. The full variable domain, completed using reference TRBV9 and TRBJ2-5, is DSGVTQTPKHLITATGQRVTLRCSPRSGDLSVYWYQQSLDQGLQFLIQYYNGEERAKGNILERFSAQQFPDLHSELNLSSLELGDSALYFCASSAPGIQETQYFGPGTRLLVL.

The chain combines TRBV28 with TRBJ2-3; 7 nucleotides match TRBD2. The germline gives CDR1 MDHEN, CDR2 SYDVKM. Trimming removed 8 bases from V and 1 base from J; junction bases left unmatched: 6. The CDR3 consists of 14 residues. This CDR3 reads CASCRAGGTDTQYF. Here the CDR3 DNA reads TGTGCCAGCTGTCGGGCGGGAGGCACAGATACGCAGTATTTT.

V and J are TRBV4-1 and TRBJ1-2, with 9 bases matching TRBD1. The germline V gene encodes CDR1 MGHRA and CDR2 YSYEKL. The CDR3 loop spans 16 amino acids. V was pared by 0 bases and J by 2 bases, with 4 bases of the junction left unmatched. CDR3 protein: CASSQDGGQGNYGYTF. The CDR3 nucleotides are TGCGCCAGCAGCCAAGATGGAGGACAGGGGAACTATGGCTACACCTTC.

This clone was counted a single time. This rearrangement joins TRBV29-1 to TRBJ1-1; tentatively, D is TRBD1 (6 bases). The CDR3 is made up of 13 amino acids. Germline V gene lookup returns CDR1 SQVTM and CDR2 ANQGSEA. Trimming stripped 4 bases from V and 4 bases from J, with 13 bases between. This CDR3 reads CSVVRDTGTEAFF. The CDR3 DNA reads TGCAGCGTTGTAAGGGACACGGGCACTGAAGCTTTCTTT.

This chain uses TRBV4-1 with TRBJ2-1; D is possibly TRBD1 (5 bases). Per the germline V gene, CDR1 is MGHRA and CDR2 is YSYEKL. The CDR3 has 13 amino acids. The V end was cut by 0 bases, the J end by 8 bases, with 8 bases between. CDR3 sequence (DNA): TGCGCCAGCAGCCAAGAGTGGGGCGATGAGCAGTTCTTC. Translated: CASSQEWGDEQFF.

The CDR3 sequence: CASSLVVGGAYEQYF. The CDR3 DNA is TGCGCCAGCAGCTTGGTCGTGGGAGGGGCCTACGAGCAGTACTTC. The chain has TRBV5-1 and TRBJ2-7; 7 nucleotides agree with TRBD2. The CDR3 is 15 amino acids. The J segment lost 2 bases and the V segment lost 0 bases, leaving 5 bases of the junction unmatched. Germline CDR1 is SGHRS and CDR2 is YFSETQ.

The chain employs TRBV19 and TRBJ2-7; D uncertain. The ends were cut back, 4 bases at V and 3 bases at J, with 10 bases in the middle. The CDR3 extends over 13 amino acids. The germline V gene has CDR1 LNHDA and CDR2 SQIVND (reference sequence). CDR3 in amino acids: CASSKSSNYEQYF. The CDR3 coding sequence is TGTGCCAGTAGTAAGAGTAGTAACTACGAGCAGTACTTC.

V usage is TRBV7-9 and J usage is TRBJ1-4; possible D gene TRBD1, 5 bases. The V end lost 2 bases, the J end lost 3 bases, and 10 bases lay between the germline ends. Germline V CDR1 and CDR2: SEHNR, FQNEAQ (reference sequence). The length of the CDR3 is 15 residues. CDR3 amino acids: CASSLNRKANEKLFF. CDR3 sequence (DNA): TGTGCCAGCAGCTTAAACAGGAAGGCTAATGAAAAACTGTTTTTT.